The clone carrying this TCR beta chain was picked up a small number of times. Some clones are missing from TCRdb's copy, which holds only in-frame ones; the method was immunoSEQ multiplex PCR. The sample holds about 300,000 clones, less than 85% seen once. This sample was taken from a study of blood T cell repertoires in COVID-19. V lost 5 bases to trimming and J lost 2 bases; unmatched junction nucleotides: 2. The CDR3 runs to 13 residues. The source material was peripheral blood. The rearrangement links TRBV12-3 or TRBV12-4 to TRBJ1-1; 7 bases match TRBD1. The sequence was collected from a human donor with COVID-19, enrolled during active disease. The donor label of this sample is uncertain. Here the CDR3 DNA reads TGTGCCAGCAGTGGGGACAGCAACACTGAAGCTTTCTTT. This codes for CASSGDSNTEAFF.